These 5 T cell receptor beta chains were all obtained from the same sample, sequenced in a study of blood T cells in healthy people across ages. PCR was performed a second time for about 7 to 11 cycles using a sample-barcoded 5' primer and a J-beta primer mix. TCRdb ran MiXCR on the 5' RACE reads and lists one entry per CDR3 protein. The sample lists about a million distinct CDR3 sequences, roughly two fifths seen once, with around 12% in the top ten. The sequenced sample consisted of blood. The receptors were sampled from a man between 18 and 29 years old in good health.

This clonotype has more than one count but fewer than ten. The rearrangement joins TRBV6-1 to TRBJ2-2; D remains unclear. V was pared by 10 bases and J by 3 bases, with 12 bases between. The germline V gene has CDR1 MNHNS and CDR2 SASEGT. This CDR3 contains 13 residues. CDR3 amino acids: CATPGADTGELFF. The CDR3 nucleotides are TGTGCCACCCCGGGCGCCGACACCGGGGAGCTGTTTTTT.

This clonotype was counted between two and nine times. Written as DNA, the CDR3 is TGCAGTGCTAGAGATCGAAGGGAGGGCGAGACCCAGTACTTC. Its translation is CSARDRREGETQYF. V usage is TRBV20-1 and J usage is TRBJ2-5, with TRBD2 identical over 7 bases. CDR3 size: 14 residues. Germline V gene data show CDR1 as DFQATT and CDR2 as SNEGSKA (reference sequence). The ends lost 0 bases at V and 5 bases at J; junction bases unmatched: 6.

CDR3 protein: CASSPPFRQMSSYNEQYF. DNA of the CDR3: TGCGCCAGCAGTCCACCCTTTCGACAGATGAGCTCCTACAATGAGCAGTACTTC. The chain joins TRBV4-1 to TRBJ2-1; a weak D match, TRBD1 (5 bases). The J call may be wrong; the DNA end is better matched by TRBJ2-7. Germline V gene data show CDR1 as MGHRA and CDR2 as YSYEKL. This CDR3 is 18 amino acids long.

With regard to this clonotype: Mismatch with germline at one junction end may stem from a read error. CDR3: CATWDSQSTDTQYF. In nucleotides, the CDR3 is TGTGCCACATGGGACTCTCAAAGCACGGATACGCAGTATTTT. The V and J genes are TRBV6-1 and TRBJ2-3, with D tentatively TRBD2 (6 bases). Germline V gives CDR1 MNHNS, CDR2 SASEGT. The CDR3 extends over 14 amino acids.

The chain links TRBV25-1 to TRBJ1-1, with TRBD1 as a possible D gene (6 bases). The CDR3 spans 13 residues. CDR1 and CDR2 from the germline V gene are MGHDK and SYGVNS. Trimming pared 7 bases from V and 1 base from J, leaving 10 bases between. The CDR3 DNA sequence: TGTGCCAGCACCGGGGACACGAACACTGAAGCTTTCTTT. Translating gives CASTGDTNTEAFF.